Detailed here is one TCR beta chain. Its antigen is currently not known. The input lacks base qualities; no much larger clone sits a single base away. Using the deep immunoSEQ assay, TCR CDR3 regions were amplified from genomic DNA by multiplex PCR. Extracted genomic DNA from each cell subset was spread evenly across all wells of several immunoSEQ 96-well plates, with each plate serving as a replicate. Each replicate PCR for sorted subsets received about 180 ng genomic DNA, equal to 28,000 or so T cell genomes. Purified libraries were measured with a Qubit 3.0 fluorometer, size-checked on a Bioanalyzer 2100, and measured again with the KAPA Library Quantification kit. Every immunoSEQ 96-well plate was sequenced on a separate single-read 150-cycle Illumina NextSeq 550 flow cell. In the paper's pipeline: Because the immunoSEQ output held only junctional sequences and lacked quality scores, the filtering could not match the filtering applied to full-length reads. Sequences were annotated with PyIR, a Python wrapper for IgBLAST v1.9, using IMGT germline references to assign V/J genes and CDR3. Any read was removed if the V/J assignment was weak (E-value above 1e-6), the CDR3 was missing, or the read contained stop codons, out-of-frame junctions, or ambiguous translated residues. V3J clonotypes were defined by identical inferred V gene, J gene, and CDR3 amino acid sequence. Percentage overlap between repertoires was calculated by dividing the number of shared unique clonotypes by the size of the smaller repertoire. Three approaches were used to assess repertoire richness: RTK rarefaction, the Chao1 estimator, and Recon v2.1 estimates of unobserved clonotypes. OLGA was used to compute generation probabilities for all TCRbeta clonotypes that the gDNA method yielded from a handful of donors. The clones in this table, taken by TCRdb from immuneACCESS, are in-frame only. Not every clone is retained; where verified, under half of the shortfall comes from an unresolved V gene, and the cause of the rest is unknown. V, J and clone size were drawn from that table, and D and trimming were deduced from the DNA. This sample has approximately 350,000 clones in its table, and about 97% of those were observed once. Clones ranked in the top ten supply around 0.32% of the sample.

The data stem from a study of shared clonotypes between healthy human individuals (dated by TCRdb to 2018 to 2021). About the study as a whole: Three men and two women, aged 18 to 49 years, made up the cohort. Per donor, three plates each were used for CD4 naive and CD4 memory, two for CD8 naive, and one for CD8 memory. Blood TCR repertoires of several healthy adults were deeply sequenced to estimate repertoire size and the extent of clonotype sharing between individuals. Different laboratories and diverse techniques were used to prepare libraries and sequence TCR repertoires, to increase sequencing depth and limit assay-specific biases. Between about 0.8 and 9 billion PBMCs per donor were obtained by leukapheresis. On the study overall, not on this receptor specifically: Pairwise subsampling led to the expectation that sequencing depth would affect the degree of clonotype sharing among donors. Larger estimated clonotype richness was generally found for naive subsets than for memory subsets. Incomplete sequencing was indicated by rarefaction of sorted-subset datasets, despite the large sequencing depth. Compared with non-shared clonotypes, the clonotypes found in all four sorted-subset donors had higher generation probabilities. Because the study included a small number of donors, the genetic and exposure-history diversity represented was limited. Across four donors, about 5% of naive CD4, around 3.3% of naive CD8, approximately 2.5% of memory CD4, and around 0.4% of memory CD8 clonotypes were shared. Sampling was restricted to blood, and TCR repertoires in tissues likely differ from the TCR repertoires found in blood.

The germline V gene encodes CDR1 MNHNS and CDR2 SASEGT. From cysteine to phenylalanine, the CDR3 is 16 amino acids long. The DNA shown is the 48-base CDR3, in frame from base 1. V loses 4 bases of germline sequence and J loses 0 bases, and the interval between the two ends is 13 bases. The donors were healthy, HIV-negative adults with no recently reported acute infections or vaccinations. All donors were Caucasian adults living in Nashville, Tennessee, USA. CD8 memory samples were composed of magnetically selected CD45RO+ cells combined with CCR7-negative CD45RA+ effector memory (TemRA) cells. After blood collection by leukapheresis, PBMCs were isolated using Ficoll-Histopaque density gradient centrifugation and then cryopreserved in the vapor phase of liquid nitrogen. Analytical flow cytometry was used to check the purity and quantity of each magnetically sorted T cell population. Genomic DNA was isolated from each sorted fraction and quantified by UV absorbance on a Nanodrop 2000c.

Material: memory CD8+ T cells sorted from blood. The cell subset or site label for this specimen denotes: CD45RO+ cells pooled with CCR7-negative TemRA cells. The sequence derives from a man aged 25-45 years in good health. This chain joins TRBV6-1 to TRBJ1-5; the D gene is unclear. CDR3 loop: CASSARTVYSNQPQHF. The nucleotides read TGTGCCAGCAGTGCGAGGACGGTTTATAGCAATCAGCCCCAGCATTTT.